Presented here are 10 T cell receptor beta chains from one specimen sequenced in a study of shared clonotypes between healthy human individuals (dated by TCRdb to 2019 to 2021). The method behind the library was the immunoSEQ multiplex PCR assay. This immuneACCESS table, as held by TCRdb, lists in-frame sequences with V and J called but not all clones. Of the missing ones, under half trace to an unresolved V gene in checked studies; the others have no known cause. The sample profile shows approximately 340,000 clones; around 72% of them were found once. 10% of the sample is taken by the ten largest. The sequencing input was memory CD4+ T cells sorted from blood. The sample's cell subset or site label, decoded: CD45RA-negative fraction. The source of these receptors is a man in his thirties or forties in good health.

The rearrangement uses TRBV28 and TRBJ2-5; D tentatively fits TRBD1 or TRBD2 (5 bases each). CDR3 length: 13 residues. V was pared by 6 bases and J by 2 bases, with 10 bases between. Germline V gene lookup returns CDR1 MDHEN and CDR2 SYDVKM. For the CDR3, the DNA is TGTGCCAGCAGAAGGGACGGACAAGAGACCCAGTACTTC. This codes for CASRRDGQETQYF.

V is TRBV11-2 and J is TRBJ2-1, with 14 bases lining up with TRBD2. Germline V gene lookup returns CDR1 SGHAT and CDR2 FQNNGV. V lost 5 bases, J lost 1 base, and 4 bases stayed unmatched. This CDR3 has 17 residues. The CDR3 sequence: CASSPGTSGGSYNEQFF. The CDR3, as DNA: TGTGCCAGCAGCCCCGGGACTAGCGGGGGTTCCTACAATGAGCAGTTCTTC.

The rearrangement links TRBV5-1 to TRBJ2-1, with 14 bases that match TRBD2. V trimming: 4 bases; J trimming: 0 bases; junction bases outside the gene matches: 6. This CDR3 is 18 amino acids long. Germline V gives CDR1 SGHRS, CDR2 YFSETQ. CDR3 in amino acids: CASSVTSGREYSYNEQFF. The CDR3 DNA reads as TGCGCCAGCAGCGTGACTAGCGGGAGGGAATACTCCTACAATGAGCAGTTCTTC. Variable domain in full (rest from reference TRBV5-1 and TRBJ2-1): KAGVTQTPRYLIKTRGQQVTLSCSPISGHRSVSWYQQTPGQGLQFLFEYFSETQRNKGNFPGRFSGRQFSNSRSEMNVSTLELGDSALYLCASSVTSGREYSYNEQFFGPGTRLTVL.

Remarks on this clone: The junction and the germline gene differ at one end; a read error may be behind it. The V and J genes are TRBV9 and TRBJ2-6; weak D call: TRBD1 (7 bases). Germline V gene data show CDR1 as SGDLS and CDR2 as YYNGEE. This CDR3 comprises 19 residues. The CDR3 DNA reads as TGTGCCAGCAGCGCAGGGGGTTCCGGGGGTCGCTCTGGGGCCAACGCCCTGACTTTC. It specifies CASSAGGSGGRSGANALTF.

The CDR3 DNA reads as TGTGCCAGCAGCCCGGGGACAGTTCATGACTACGAGCAGTACTTC. As protein: CASSPGTVHDYEQYF. V is TRBV5-8 and J is TRBJ2-7; 7 bases map to TRBD1. Germline trimming cut 4 bases from V and 3 bases from J; bases unmatched to any gene: 10. Germline V gene data show CDR1 as SGHTS and CDR2 as YDEGEE. The CDR3 is 15 amino acids.

The rearrangement uses TRBV9 and TRBJ2-6, with D unclear. This CDR3 spans 16 amino acids. The germline CDR1 and CDR2 sequences are SGDLS and YYNGEE. V gave up 4 bases and J gave up 0 bases, with 11 bases separating them. This chain's CDR3 is CASSLTDGSGANVLTF. The CDR3 DNA reads as TGTGCCAGCAGCCTGACGGACGGCTCTGGGGCCAACGTCCTGACTTTC.

This clone was seen a single time. V usage is TRBV4-1 and J usage is TRBJ1-5; no firm D call. Germline CDR1 MGHRA, CDR2 YSYEKL. The CDR3 runs 14 residues. V shed 4 bases and J shed 3 bases, with 10 bases lying between them. The CDR3 spells CASSPVGINQPQHF. CDR3 coding DNA: TGCGCCAGCAGCCCGGTGGGAATCAATCAGCCCCAGCATTTT.

The chain uses TRBV19 and TRBJ1-2; 10 bases map to TRBD1. The germline gives CDR1 LNHDA, CDR2 SQIVND (reference sequence). V was pared by 4 bases and J by 14 bases, with 10 bases of the junction left unmatched. This CDR3 comprises 13 residues. CDR3 DNA sequence: TGTGCCAGTAGTAGGGGACAGGGGAGTTACTCGACCTTC. It encodes CASSRGQGSYSTF.

The genes are TRBV4-2 and TRBJ2-1; 10 positions agree with TRBD2. The CDR3 covers 15 residues. The V gene's germline CDR1 is LGHNA and CDR2 YNFKEQ. Trimming removed 2 bases from V and 4 bases from J; junction bases left unmatched: 2. The CDR3 protein is CASSQTSGTYNEQFF. CDR3 bases: TGTGCCAGCAGCCAAACTAGCGGGACATACAATGAGCAGTTCTTC.

This clone has just one count. V and J are TRBV5-1 and TRBJ2-7; 7 bases agree with TRBD1. Trimming removed 4 bases from V and 0 bases from J; junction bases left unmatched: 7. This CDR3 is built from 15 residues. The germline V gene encodes CDR1 SGHRS and CDR2 YFSETQ. The CDR3, as DNA: TGCGCCAGCAGCCGGTCCGGGACAGACTCCTACGAGCAGTACTTC. Translated, it gives CASSRSGTDSYEQYF. Complete variable domain (other parts from reference TRBV5-1 and TRBJ2-7): KAGVTQTPRYLIKTRGQQVTLSCSPISGHRSVSWYQQTPGQGLQFLFEYFSETQRNKGNFPGRFSGRQFSNSRSEMNVSTLELGDSALYLCASSRSGTDSYEQYFGPGTRLTVT.